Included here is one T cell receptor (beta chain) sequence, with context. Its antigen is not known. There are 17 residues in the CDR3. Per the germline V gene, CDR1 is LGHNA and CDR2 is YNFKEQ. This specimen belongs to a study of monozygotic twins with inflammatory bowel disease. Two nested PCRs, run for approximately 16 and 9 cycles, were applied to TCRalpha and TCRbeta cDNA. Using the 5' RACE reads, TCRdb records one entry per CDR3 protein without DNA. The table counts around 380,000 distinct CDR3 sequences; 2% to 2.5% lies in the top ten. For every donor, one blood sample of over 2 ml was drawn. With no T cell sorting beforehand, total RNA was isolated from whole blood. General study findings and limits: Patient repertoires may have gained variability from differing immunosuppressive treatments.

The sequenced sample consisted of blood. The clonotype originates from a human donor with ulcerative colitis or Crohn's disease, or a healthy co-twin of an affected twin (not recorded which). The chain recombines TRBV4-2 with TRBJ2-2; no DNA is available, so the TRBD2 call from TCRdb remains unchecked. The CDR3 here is CASSQDAGLALTGELFF.